This T cell receptor beta chain was found in a study of T cells in Graves' hyperthyroidism and ophthalmopathy. What was amplified from RNA transcripts were TCR beta CDR3 regions. First-round RT-PCR targeting the TCR CDR3 was performed with the HTBI primer set. TCRdb recomputed calls from the multiplex PCR reads with MiXCR, one row per CDR3 protein. The sample carries about 250,000 distinct CDR3 sequences, about 16% recorded once. CDR3 length: 15 amino acids. V lost 6 bases, J lost 1 base, and 14 bases lay in between. CDR1 SNHLY and CDR2 FYNNEI come from the germline V gene. This TCR came from a woman aged 50 to 60 with Graves' hyperthyroidism that later progressed to Graves' ophthalmopathy. The chain uses TRBV2 and TRBJ2-3; D is tentatively TRBD1 or TRBD2 (5 bases each). Sequencing used blood. As DNA, the CDR3 is TGTGCCAGCAGGGGACGCTCCGGGGGCACAGATACGCAGTATTTT. It translates to CASRGRSGGTDTQYF. The whole variable domain, remainder taken from reference TRBV2 and TRBJ2-3, is EPEVTQTPSHQVTQMGQEVILRCVPISNHLYFYWYRQILGQKVEFLVSFYNNEISEKSEIFDDQFSVERPDGSNFTLKIRSTKLEDSAMYFCASRGRSGGTDTQYFGPGTRLTVL.